This T cell receptor beta chain is from a study of CD8 T cells in Susac syndrome. Random hexamers served to reverse transcribe roughly 0.5 to 1 ug RNA. TCRdb independently ran MiXCR on the immunoSEQ multiplex PCR reads; one entry per CDR3 protein. In the table there are about 290,000 distinct CDR3 sequences, 70% to 90% of which are singletons. Germline V gives CDR1 LGHNA, CDR2 YNFKEQ. J was trimmed by 3 bases and V by 3 bases; bases with no gene match: 10. The CDR3 has 17 amino acids. This rearrangement joins TRBV4-2 to TRBJ2-1; 8 bases line up with TRBD2. This clonotype originated in a human donor with multiple sclerosis. Material: CD8+ T cells from PBMCs. In nucleotides, the CDR3 is TGTGCCAGCAGCCACAACGAAAGGGCGGGGGGCTACAATGAGCAGTTCTTC. It codes for CASSHNERAGGYNEQFF.